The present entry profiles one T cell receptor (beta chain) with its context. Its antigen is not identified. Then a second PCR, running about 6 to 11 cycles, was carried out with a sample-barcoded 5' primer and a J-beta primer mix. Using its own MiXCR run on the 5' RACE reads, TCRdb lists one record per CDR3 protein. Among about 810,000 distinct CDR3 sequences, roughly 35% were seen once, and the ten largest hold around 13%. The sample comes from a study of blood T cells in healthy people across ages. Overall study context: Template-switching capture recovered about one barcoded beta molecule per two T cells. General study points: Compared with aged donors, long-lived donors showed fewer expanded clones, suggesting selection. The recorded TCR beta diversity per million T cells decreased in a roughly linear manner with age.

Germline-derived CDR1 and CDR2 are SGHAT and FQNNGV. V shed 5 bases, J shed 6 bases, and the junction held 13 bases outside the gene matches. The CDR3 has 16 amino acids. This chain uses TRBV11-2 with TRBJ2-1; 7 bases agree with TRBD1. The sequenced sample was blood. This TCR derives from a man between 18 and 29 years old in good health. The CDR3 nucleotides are TGTGCCAGCAGCCCAACCACAGGGGAAAAGGGCAATGAGCAGTTCTTC. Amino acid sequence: CASSPTTGEKGNEQFF.